These T cell receptor beta chains were read from a single sample in a study of OX40 agonist ivuxolimab in advanced cancers. TCRdb's copy holds only in-frame clones and misses some; the assay was immunoSEQ multiplex PCR. Here the sample spans roughly 77,000 clones, approximately 85% being singletons. Sequenced here: CD4+ or CD8+ T cells sorted from blood, sampled in a trial of the OX40 agonist ivuxolimab. The receptor source for this set is an adult with an advanced solid tumor such as melanoma, head and neck, liver or kidney cancer. Both conserved end residues are part of each CDR3. D genes are given only for firm matches. Size is omitted from some rows. Given values are once, few, many or a class for expanded clones.

TRBJ2-6,TRBV14,-,-,TGTGCCAGCAGCCAACTCTCAAGGTTCTCTGGGGCCAACGTCCTGACTTTC,CASSQLSRFSGANVLTF
TRBJ2-3,TRBV18,-,TRBD2,TGTGCCAGCTCACCAGGACTAGCGGGGACAGATACGCAGTATTTT,CASSPGLAGTDTQYF
TRBJ2-2,TRBV5-1,-,TRBD1,TGCGCCAGCAGCCGCAGACAGGGCCTGAACGGGGAGCTGTTTTTT,CASSRRQGLNGELFF
TRBJ2-7,TRBV2,-,-,TGTGCCAGCACCGGGACACCGAAATCTACCTACGAGCAGTACTTC,CASTGTPKSTYEQYF
TRBJ2-2,TRBV30,-,-,TGTGCCTGGATGCAGGGATCCGTCGGCGGGGAGCTGTTTTTT,CAWMQGSVGGELFF
TRBJ2-3,TRBV18,-,TRBD1,TGTGCCAGCTCACGACAGGGGCCTAGCTCAGATACGCAGTATTTT,CASSRQGPSSDTQYF
TRBJ2-5,TRBV7-7,once,TRBD1,TGTGCCAGCAGCTCGGCAGGGGGTAGAGAGACCCAGTACTTC,CASSSAGGRETQYF
TRBJ1-4,TRBV7-9,-,-,TGTGCCAGCAGCTCGGGGTTGGTCTATACTAATGAAAAACTGTTTTTT,CASSSGLVYTNEKLFF
TRBJ1-2,TRBV5-5,-,-,TGTGCCAGCACCTTGACAGTAGATATCTATGGCTACACCTTC,CASTLTVDIYGYTF
TRBJ2-7,TRBV19,-,-,TGTGCCAGTAGTCCCGGGGGCCCAAGCTCCTACGAGCAGTACTTC,CASSPGGPSSYEQYF
TRBJ2-6,TRBV9,-,TRBD1,TGTGCCAGCAGCAACCGTCGGGACAGGGGACACCCCGACTCTGGGGCCAACGTCCTGACTTTC,CASSNRRDRGHPDSGANVLTF
TRBJ1-5,TRBV18,-,-,TGTGCCAGCTCACCCACAATTAACAGGGACAATCAGCCCCAGCATTTT,CASSPTINRDNQPQHF
TRBJ1-5,TRBV2,-,-,TGTGCCAGCACCTACACCAATCAGCCCCAGCATTTT,CASTYTNQPQHF
TRBJ1-3,TRBV5-1,-,-,TGCGCCAGCAGCCTGTCGGGGGGGCAAGGAGGAAACACCATATATTTT,CASSLSGGQGGNTIYF
TRBJ2-3,TRBV28,-,-,TGTGCCAGCAGTAACCTCGAGGGGGGCACAGATACGCAGTATTTT,CASSNLEGGTDTQYF
TRBJ2-2,TRBV15,-,TRBD1,TGTGCCACCAGCAGATCGACAGGGGATTACACCGGGGAGCTGTTTTTT,CATSRSTGDYTGELFF
TRBJ1-2,TRBV6-1,once,TRBD1,TGTGCCAGCAGTGACCGACAGGGGCGCGACTATGGCTACACCTTC,CASSDRQGRDYGYTF